The rows below give T cell receptor beta chains drawn from one sample of a study of graft-versus-host responses after intestinal transplantation. The protocol was immunoSEQ multiplex PCR, while the TCRdb copy is restricted to in-frame clones and leaves out a portion. In the table there are more than 2,000 clones, about 26% of which are singletons. The specimen comprised alloreactive CD4+ T cells from a mixed lymphocyte reaction culture, sampled before transplantation. These receptors were obtained from a human patient who was an organ donor for intestinal transplantation. CDR3s include the opening cysteine and the closing phenylalanine or tryptophan. A D gene is named only where the DNA matches it firmly. Only some rows state a clone size, as once, few, many or a class for expanded clones.

v_call: TRBV6-5; clone_size: .; j_call: TRBJ2-1; d_call: .; cdr3_aa: CASSKQGPSYNEQFF; cdr3_nt: TGTGCCAGCAGTAAACAGGGCCCTTCCTACAATGAGCAGTTCTTC
v_call: TRBV30; clone_size: medium-sized; j_call: TRBJ1-2; d_call: .; cdr3_aa: CAWSTNYGYTF; cdr3_nt: TGTGCCTGGAGTACAAACTATGGCTACACCTTC
v_call: TRBV5-4; clone_size: .; j_call: TRBJ1-1; d_call: .; cdr3_aa: CASSLVRENTEAFF; cdr3_nt: TGTGCCAGCAGCTTAGTTCGGGAGAACACTGAAGCTTTCTTT
v_call: TRBV7-2; clone_size: .; j_call: TRBJ2-7; d_call: .; cdr3_aa: CASSLGQEDEQYF; cdr3_nt: TGTGCCAGCAGCTTAGGGCAGGAGGACGAGCAGTACTTC
v_call: TRBV7-6; clone_size: .; j_call: TRBJ1-2; d_call: .; cdr3_aa: CASSLVPGASYGYTF; cdr3_nt: TGTGCCAGCAGCTTAGTTCCAGGGGCCTCCTATGGCTACACCTTC
v_call: TRBV25-1; clone_size: once; j_call: TRBJ2-4; d_call: .; cdr3_aa: CTSSDIRGAGIQYF; cdr3_nt: TGTACCAGCAGTGATATACGGGGGGCAGGCATTCAGTACTTC
v_call: TRBV7-8; clone_size: .; j_call: TRBJ2-2; d_call: .; cdr3_aa: CASSMPGQAGTGELFF; cdr3_nt: TGTGCCAGCAGCATGCCTGGACAGGCGGGGACCGGGGAGCTGTTTTTT
v_call: TRBV4-2; clone_size: .; j_call: TRBJ2-2; d_call: TRBD2; cdr3_aa: CASSQAPTSGSKHRGAVF; cdr3_nt: TGTGCCAGCAGCCAAGCGCCGACTAGCGGGAGTAAACACCGGGGAGCTGTTTTT
v_call: TRBV29-1; clone_size: .; j_call: TRBJ2-3; d_call: .; cdr3_aa: CSVVRGGISTDTQYF; cdr3_nt: TGCAGCGTTGTCCGAGGCGGGATCAGCACAGATACGCAGTATTTT
v_call: TRBV7-6; clone_size: few; j_call: TRBJ1-1; d_call: TRBD1; cdr3_aa: CASSLRDRETYLNTEAFF; cdr3_nt: TGTGCCAGCAGCTTAAGGGACAGGGAAACTTACTTGAACACTGAAGCTTTCTTT
v_call: TRBV19; clone_size: medium-sized; j_call: TRBJ2-5; d_call: TRBD2; cdr3_aa: CASREGGSGRGETQYF; cdr3_nt: TGTGCCAGTAGAGAGGGAGGTAGCGGGAGAGGAGAGACCCAGTACTTC
v_call: TRBV6-6; clone_size: few; j_call: TRBJ1-4; d_call: TRBD1; cdr3_aa: CASSYTGGNEKLFF; cdr3_nt: TGTGCCAGCAGTTACACAGGGGGTAATGAAAAACTGTTTTTT
v_call: TRBV28; clone_size: .; j_call: TRBJ1-4; d_call: .; cdr3_aa: CAISREGRGNEKLFF; cdr3_nt: TGTGCCATCTCAAGGGAGGGGAGGGGTAATGAAAAACTGTTTTTT
v_call: TRBV27; clone_size: .; j_call: TRBJ1-2; d_call: TRBD1; cdr3_aa: CASSSPGGTNYGYTF; cdr3_nt: TGTGCCAGCAGCTCCCCAGGGGGGACTAACTATGGCTACACCTTC
v_call: TRBV5-6; clone_size: .; j_call: TRBJ2-7; d_call: .; cdr3_aa: CASSFSPSSYEQYF; cdr3_nt: TGTGCCAGCAGTTTTAGTCCGAGCTCCTACGAGCAGTACTTC
v_call: TRBV5-6; clone_size: .; j_call: TRBJ2-5; d_call: .; cdr3_aa: CASSPGQETQYF; cdr3_nt: TGTGCCAGCAGCCCGGGGCAAGAGACCCAGTACTTC
v_call: TRBV5-5; clone_size: few; j_call: TRBJ2-2; d_call: TRBD2; cdr3_aa: CASSLAASSGSGELFF; cdr3_nt: TGTGCCAGCAGCTTGGCAGCTAGTAGCGGGAGCGGGGAGCTGTTTTTT
v_call: TRBV5-1; clone_size: .; j_call: TRBJ2-7; d_call: TRBD1; cdr3_aa: CASSFDRGPSYEQYF; cdr3_nt: TGCGCCAGCAGCTTCGACAGGGGCCCATCCTACGAGCAGTACTTC
v_call: TRBV28; clone_size: .; j_call: TRBJ2-6; d_call: .; cdr3_aa: CASSIIVGANVLTF; cdr3_nt: TGTGCCAGCAGTATAATCGTTGGGGCCAACGTCCTGACTTTC
v_call: TRBV5-8; clone_size: few; j_call: TRBJ2-7; d_call: .; cdr3_aa: CASSLDFAQGEQYF; cdr3_nt: TGTGCCAGCAGCTTGGACTTTGCCCAGGGCGAGCAGTACTTC
v_call: TRBV6-1; clone_size: .; j_call: TRBJ2-3; d_call: .; cdr3_aa: CASSEPARTDTQYF; cdr3_nt: TGTGCCAGCAGTGAACCAGCGCGCACAGATACGCAGTATTTT
v_call: TRBV19; clone_size: .; j_call: TRBJ2-3; d_call: TRBD2; cdr3_aa: CASRVAGASDTQYF; cdr3_nt: TGTGCCAGTAGGGTAGCGGGAGCTTCAGATACGCAGTATTTT
v_call: TRBV5-4; clone_size: .; j_call: TRBJ1-1; d_call: TRBD1; cdr3_aa: CASRTGESTEAFF; cdr3_nt: TGTGCCAGTCGGACAGGGGAGAGCACTGAAGCTTTCTTT
v_call: TRBV2; clone_size: large; j_call: TRBJ2-1; d_call: .; cdr3_aa: CASRNRDNQINEQFF; cdr3_nt: TGTGCCAGCCGAAACCGGGACAACCAGATCAATGAGCAGTTCTTC
v_call: TRBV5-4; clone_size: once; j_call: TRBJ2-4; d_call: TRBD1; cdr3_aa: CASSSTGTGYLAKNIRYF; cdr3_nt: TGTGCCAGCAGCTCTACCGGGACAGGATATCTAGCCAAAAACATTCGGTACTTC
v_call: TRBV5-1; clone_size: medium-sized; j_call: TRBJ1-2; d_call: TRBD1; cdr3_aa: CASSLWDREDYGYTF; cdr3_nt: TGCGCCAGCAGCTTGTGGGACAGGGAAGACTATGGCTACACCTTC
v_call: TRBV5-1; clone_size: .; j_call: TRBJ2-3; d_call: .; cdr3_aa: CASSLAGDTQYF; cdr3_nt: TGCGCCAGCAGCTTGGCGGGAGATACGCAGTATTTT